The 15 T cell receptor beta chains given below trace back to one sample, sequenced in a study of beta chain features in type 1 diabetes. What was sequenced were expressed TCRB transcripts, since all of the isolated RNA had been reverse transcribed. Assay used: immunoSEQ multiplex PCR; TCRdb lists only in-frame clones, some missing. Of 250,000 to 350,000 clones in the sample, about 15% were seen once. The sequenced sample was central memory CD4+ T cells from blood. These receptors were collected from a man between 25 and 39 years old in good health.

There are a few counts of this clone. This rearrangement joins TRBV11-1 to TRBJ2-5; 8 nucleotides line up with TRBD1. CDR3 length equals 13 residues. Germline CDR1 SGHAT, CDR2 FQDESV (reference sequence). After removal of 4 bases from V and 8 bases from J, the junction contained 6 bases not matched to a gene. The CDR3 protein is CASSWGQAATQYF. The CDR3 DNA reads TGTGCCAGCAGCTGGGGACAGGCGGCAACCCAGTACTTC.

This clone has more than one count but fewer than ten. V gene TRBV11-2 combines with J gene TRBJ2-7; TRBD2 agrees at 7 bases. This CDR3 region has 14 residues. Germline lookup yields CDR1 SGHAT and CDR2 FQNNGV. J was trimmed by 2 bases and V by 4 bases; bases with no gene match: 5. DNA of the CDR3: TGTGCCAGCAGCTCGACGGGGGGTACCTACGAGCAGTACTTC. Residues: CASSSTGGTYEQYF.

This clone was seen a handful of times. J is TRBJ1-4 and V is TRBV19; tentative D call: TRBD1 (5 bases). Germline lookup yields CDR1 LNHDA and CDR2 SQIVND (reference sequence). Between the trimmed V and J ends, which lost 1 base and 6 bases, there was a span of 12 bases. The CDR3 sequence is 15 residues long. In DNA, the CDR3 is TGTGCCAGTAGTATAGGGGGCCAGGGATATGAAAAACTGTTTTTT. As protein: CASSIGGQGYEKLFF.

The V call is TRBV10-3, the J call TRBJ1-1, with D uncertain. Between the trimmed V and J ends, which lost 3 bases and 5 bases, there was a span of 16 bases. Germline V gene data show CDR1 as ENHRY and CDR2 as SYGVKD. The CDR3 covers 15 residues. The CDR3 nucleotides read TGTGCCATCAGTGACCCCCTTACCTCGAGAACTGAAGCTTTCTTT. It specifies CAISDPLTSRTEAFF.

To note about this clone: The junction departs from germline at one end; a sequencing error may be responsible. The V gene is TRBV4-1, the J gene TRBJ2-5, with TRBD2 identical over 9 bases. Germline V gives CDR1 MGHRA, CDR2 YSYEKL. The CDR3 has 12 residues. The DNA of the CDR3 is TGCGCCAGCAGCCAAGACAGACTAGCGGTTCACTTC. It translates to CASSQDRLAVHF.

As regards this clone: A junction boundary mismatches the germline segment, possibly from a read error. The V call is TRBV7-2, the J call TRBJ1-1; 10 bases map to TRBD1. The V gene's germline CDR1 is SGHTA and CDR2 FQGNSA. The CDR3 runs to 14 residues. CDR3 sequence (DNA): TGCGCCAGCAGGGTTGGACAGGGGGGCACTGAAGCTTTCTTT. Residues: CASRVGQGGTEAFF.

The rearrangement links TRBV7-9 to TRBJ2-5; no definite D call. The J call may be in error: the DNA end matches TRBJ2-7 better. The CDR3 runs 14 residues. Looked up from germline, CDR1 is SEHNR and CDR2 is FQNEAQ (reference sequence). The CDR3 is CASSFTGPTGEQYF. In DNA, the CDR3 is TGTGCCAGCAGCTTCACGGGCCCCACGGGCGAGCAGTACTTC.

Only a few counts were recorded for this clone. This chain joins TRBV18 and TRBJ2-7, with D possibly TRBD1 on 5 matching bases. The CDR3 totals 15 residues. CDR1 and CDR2 (germline): KGHSH, LQKENI. The germline V and J ends were trimmed by 3 bases and 0 bases, with 12 bases remaining between them. This chain's CDR3 is CASSPREVSSYEQYF. Here the CDR3 DNA reads TGTGCCAGCTCACCCAGGGAAGTCTCCTCCTACGAGCAGTACTTC.

This clone appeared a few times. This rearrangement joins TRBV29-1 to TRBJ2-1, with 12 bases identical to TRBD2. Germline-derived CDR1 and CDR2 are SQVTM and ANQGSEA. V trimming: 8 bases; J trimming: 4 bases; junction bases outside the gene matches: 6. The CDR3 extends over 14 amino acids. The DNA for the CDR3 is TGCAGCACCACCGGGACTAGCGGGTACAATGAGCAGTTCTTC. Its translation is CSTTGTSGYNEQFF.

A few counts support this clone. The rearrangement links TRBV11-2 to TRBJ2-5; 12 bases line up with TRBD2. This CDR3 contains 16 residues. Germline V gene sequence: CDR1 SGHAT, CDR2 FQNNGV. The V segment lost 1 base and the J segment 5 bases; nucleotides outside the gene matches: 5. The CDR3: CASSLGPLAGGETQYF. CDR3 nucleotides: TGTGCCAGCAGCTTAGGCCCTCTAGCGGGGGGGGAGACCCAGTACTTC.

This clone was seen a handful of times. The V call is TRBV19, the J call TRBJ1-5; 10 positions agree with TRBD1. This CDR3 is 16 amino acids long. The germline CDR1 and CDR2 sequences are LNHDA and SQIVND (reference sequence). The V and J ends lost 10 bases and 2 bases, in that order; junction bases with no gene match: 11. CDR3 protein: CATLNRDRGRNQPQHF. DNA for the CDR3: TGTGCCACCCTTAACCGGGACAGGGGACGCAATCAGCCCCAGCATTTT. Full variable domain (missing parts from reference TRBV19 and TRBJ1-5): DGGITQSPKYLFRKEGQNVTLSCEQNLNHDAMYWYRQDPGQGLRLIYYSQIVNDFQKGDIAEGYSVSREKKESFPLTVTSAQKNPTAFYLCATLNRDRGRNQPQHFGDGTRLSIL.

V and J are TRBV5-1 and TRBJ2-1, with 7 bases fitting TRBD1. Germline-derived CDR1 and CDR2 are SGHRS and YFSETQ. The CDR3 runs to 15 residues. Unmatched junction bases numbered 8, after V lost 4 bases and J lost 4 bases. DNA for the CDR3: TGCGCCAGCAGCCACCCGGACAGGTCTTACAATGAGCAGTTCTTC. It codes for CASSHPDRSYNEQFF.

This clone was recorded a few times. The CDR3 here is CASSGSTSVYEQYV. The DNA for the CDR3 is TGTGCCAGCAGTGGAAGTACTAGCGTATACGAGCAGTACGTC. V usage is TRBV6-6 and J usage is TRBJ2-7; TRBD2 agrees at 7 bases. Trimming cost V 5 bases and J 4 bases; bases outside gene matches: 8. Germline V gene lookup returns CDR1 MNHNY and CDR2 SVGAGI (reference sequence). The CDR3 is 14 amino acids.

The sample holds a few counts of this clone. J is TRBJ2-5 and V is TRBV11-3, with 12 bases lining up with TRBD2. The CDR3 contains 15 residues. V gave up 6 bases and J gave up 2 bases; unmatched junction bases: 4. The germline CDR1 and CDR2 sequences are SGHNT and YENEEA. The CDR3: CASRPGLAGQETQYF. CDR3 bases: TGTGCCAGCAGGCCGGGACTAGCGGGTCAAGAGACCCAGTACTTC.

The CDR3 loop is CASSLAGGGQGGEQYF. DNA for the CDR3: TGTGCCAGCAGCTTAGCTGGTGGGGGACAGGGCGGGGAGCAGTACTTC. V gene TRBV7-2 combines with J gene TRBJ2-7; 9 bases line up with TRBD1. Looked up from germline, CDR1 is SGHTA and CDR2 is FQGNSA. The CDR3 has 16 residues. With V trimmed by 0 bases and J by 7 bases, 10 bases remained unmatched. The full variable domain, with the rest looked up from reference TRBV7-2 and TRBJ2-7, is GAGVSQSPSNKVTEKGKDVELRCDPISGHTALYWYRQSLGQGLEFLIYFQGNSAPDKSGLPSDRFSAERTGGSVSTLTIQRTQQEDSAVYLCASSLAGGGQGGEQYFGPGTRLTVT.